This TCR beta chain derives from a study of T cell responses to AZD1222 COVID-19 vaccine. About the study: Samples with a second dose at about 4 or about 12 weeks were pooled together.

This clone was observed a few times. Its matching antigen is unknown. Other DNA sequences in the sample encode the same CDR3. Measured with immunoSEQ multiplex PCR; TCRdb has only the in-frame clones, and not every one. The sample has fewer than 120,000 clones; around 90% are singletons. Study results and limitations: Donors were largely white British and mainly female; clonal diversity was possibly underestimated. In all cases, repertoires were sampled only after the peak T cell response. AZD1222 recipients seropositive at baseline numbered only 6 or 7.

The clonotype originates from an adult in good health. Specimen: peripheral blood, collected on day 0 of AZD1222 vaccination.

The CDR3 DNA follows: TGTGCCAGTAGCCCCTCGACAGGAAACTATGGCTACACCTTC. As protein: CASSPSTGNYGYTF. This rearrangement joins TRBV19 to TRBJ1-2; maybe TRBD1 (6 bases). The CDR3 is made up of 14 amino acids. CDR1 is LNHDA, CDR2 SQIVND, per germline (reference sequence). Trimming left V 6 bases short and J 2 bases short, with 13 bases between.